Following are 7 T cell receptor beta chains from one sample sequenced in a study of cytomegalovirus exposure and HLA in healthy donors. The PCR contained 60 Vbeta and 13 Jbeta primers. Produced via immunoSEQ multiplex PCR; TCRdb's table is partial and in-frame only. The sample includes about 170,000 clones, 80% seen only once; the top ten take 6% to 7.5%. The sequencing sample was made of PBMCs. These receptor sequences come from a man aged 25 to 40 in good health and CMV-seropositive.

The chain recombines TRBV2 with TRBJ2-4, with 7 positions matching TRBD1. Germline CDR1 reads SNHLY; CDR2 reads FYNNEI. The CDR3 is 17 amino acids. The V and J ends lost 2 bases and 0 bases, in that order; junction bases with no gene match: 7. CDR3 sequence (DNA): TGTGCCAGCAGTGAACCCCGGACAGGCCTAGCCAAAAACATTCAGTACTTC. Protein product: CASSEPRTGLAKNIQYF.

The V gene is TRBV11-3, the J gene TRBJ2-1; possibly TRBD1 for D (5 bases). V shed 1 base and J shed 10 bases, with 8 bases lying between them. The CDR3 extends over 12 amino acids. Germline V lookup: CDR1 SGHNT, CDR2 YENEEA. The DNA for the CDR3 is TGTGCCAGCAGCTTAGGGGGCTGGGAGCAGTTCTTC. Amino acid sequence: CASSLGGWEQFF.

This clone was picked up a small number of times. The rearrangement uses TRBV6-1 and TRBJ1-5; TRBD1 matches 9 bases. The CDR3 is 14 amino acids. Germline V CDR1 and CDR2: MNHNS, SASEGT. The J segment lost 4 bases and the V segment lost 6 bases, leaving 4 bases of the junction unmatched. CDR3 DNA sequence: TGTGCCAGCAGAACAGGGGGCTCGAATCAGCCCCAGCATTTT. It codes for CASRTGGSNQPQHF.

This chain links TRBV19 with TRBJ1-5, with TRBD1 identical over 8 bases. This CDR3 is built from 18 residues. Germline assignment: CDR1 LNHDA and CDR2 SQIVND (reference sequence). V shed 2 bases, J shed 2 bases, and the junction held 11 bases outside the gene matches. CDR3 loop: CASSISGTGGSGNQPQHF. Written as DNA, the CDR3 is TGTGCCAGTAGTATATCGGGGACAGGTGGGTCGGGCAATCAGCCCCAGCATTTT.

This clone was picked up one time. The chain couples TRBV9 to TRBJ2-2; the D gene is possibly TRBD1 (6 bases). Per germline, CDR1 SGDLS and CDR2 YYNGEE. This CDR3 comprises 15 residues. Between the trimmed V and J ends, which lost 4 bases and 3 bases, there was a span of 13 bases. The CDR3 DNA reads as TGTGCCAGCAGCAGCTCGGACAGTTACACCGGGGAGCTGTTTTTT. Protein: CASSSSDSYTGELFF.

V and J are TRBV4-3 and TRBJ2-1, with TRBD2 matching over 8 bases. Germline lookup yields CDR1 LGHNA and CDR2 YSLEER. The CDR3 spans 19 residues. V was pared by 1 base and J by 4 bases, with 15 bases of the junction left unmatched. The CDR3 is CASSQGDIGSSGAYNEQFF. DNA for the CDR3: TGCGCCAGCAGCCAAGGGGACATCGGAAGTAGCGGGGCATACAATGAGCAGTTCTTC.

In its sample, this clone was seen a few times. The chain is built from TRBV5-1 and TRBJ1-1; 7 nucleotides agree with TRBD1. This CDR3 is built from 13 residues. The germline CDR1 and CDR2 sequences are SGHRS and YFSETQ. Germline trimming cut 5 bases from V and 6 bases from J; bases unmatched to any gene: 7. CDR3: CASRRDSISEAFF. The CDR3 DNA reads TGCGCCAGCAGGAGGGACAGTATTTCTGAAGCTTTCTTT.